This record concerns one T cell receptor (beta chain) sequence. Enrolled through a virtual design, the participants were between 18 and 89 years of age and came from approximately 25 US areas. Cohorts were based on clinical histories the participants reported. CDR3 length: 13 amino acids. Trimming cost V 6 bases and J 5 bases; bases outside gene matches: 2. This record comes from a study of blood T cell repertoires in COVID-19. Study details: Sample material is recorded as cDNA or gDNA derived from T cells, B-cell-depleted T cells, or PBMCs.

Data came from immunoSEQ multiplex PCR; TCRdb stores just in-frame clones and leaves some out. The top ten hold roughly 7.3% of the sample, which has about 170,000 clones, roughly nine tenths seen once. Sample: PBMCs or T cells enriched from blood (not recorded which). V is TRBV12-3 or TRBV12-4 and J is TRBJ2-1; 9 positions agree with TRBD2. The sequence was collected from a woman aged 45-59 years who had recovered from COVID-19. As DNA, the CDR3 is TGTGCCAGCAGCGGCGGGAGGGACAATGAGCAGTTCTTC. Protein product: CASSGGRDNEQFF.